This entry concerns a single T cell receptor beta chain. Its antigen specificity is not known. Within one base of it there is no much larger clone, and no base qualities were kept. The library was made by 5' RACE. These reads were obtained on a NextSeq 500. In the TCR library protocol, a unique molecular identifier was attached to each TCR cDNA molecule so that PCR and sequencing errors could be corrected. In the original analysis: TCR identification, UMI-based error correction and CDR3 extraction were performed with Decombinator tools. TCRs above a frequency of 2 per 1,000, corresponding to the top 1% of the tumor frequency distribution, were defined as expanded. Rényi diversity was computed with the R vegan package after subsampling each repertoire 100 times to 5,000 TCRs. To build CDR3 similarity networks, amino acid triplet string-kernel similarity was used, and CDR3s were connected when their pairwise similarity was above 0.82. The public reads were reanalyzed by TCRdb: fastp trimming at Q25, MiXCR alignment, in-frame beta chains only. One record per CDR3 amino acid sequence lists the most common genes and DNA. The V and J calls follow TCRdb's processing rather than the paper's. The sample yields roughly 120,000 distinct CDR3 sequences; 9% to 15% were counted once. The top ten constitute approximately 16% of the sample.

The sample's time point label, in plain terms: blood at routine non-recurrence follow-up after resection. Without any cell sorting, TCR sequencing was performed on whole RNA extracted either from tumor and nontumor lung tissue or from cryopreserved PBMC samples. A patient was chosen for TCR sequencing only when enough RNA was available from at least two tumor regions. This record belongs to a study of spatial heterogeneity in lung cancer (dated by TCRdb to about 2019). Regarding the complete study: Donors were 72 patients with early-stage, untreated non-small cell lung cancer from the lung TRACERx cohort. Follow-up PBMC samples were sequenced whenever available, with the median time to follow-up being 2 to 3 years after resection. Beta-chain transcripts were consistently detected in greater numbers than alpha-chain transcripts, which likely reflected higher beta-chain transcript abundance. In the raw uncorrected reads, each unique combination of TCR and UMI appeared on average more than ten times. The study quantitatively compared TCR alpha and beta repertoires across multiple tumor regions, matched nontumor lung and blood in non-small cell lung cancer. Nonsynonymous mutation counts, determined by whole-exome sequencing of tumor tissue, were related to TCR repertoire features. At surgery, both alpha and beta chains were TCR-sequenced in 200 to 250 tumor regions, approximately 64 matched nontumor lung samples and some 58 PBMC samples.

The CDR3 measures 15 amino acids from cysteine to phenylalanine. Only the CDR3 DNA stays, 45 bases, in frame from base 1. Unmatched junction bases come to 9, with V trimmed by 0 bases and J by 7 bases. The germline V gene encodes CDR1 DFQATT and CDR2 SNEGSKA (reference sequence). Results and caveats for the whole study, not just this receptor: Only approximately 15 patients were included in the comparisons of baseline and follow-up blood repertoires. Ubiquitous expanded tumor TCRs were detected in blood more often at tumor resection than at routine follow-up. Confirming at a functional level the hypothesis that regional TCRs recognize regional mutations was considered to require additional single-cell paired TCR alpha and beta sequencing.

The chain links TRBV20-1 with TRBJ1-2; 9 junctional bases match TRBD1. This clonotype was obtained from a male donor with early-stage non-small cell lung cancer. This specimen was PBMCs, taken at follow-up. Here the CDR3 is given as CSARDLGDRVVGYTF. The sequence in DNA is TGCAGTGCTAGAGATCTTGGGGACAGGGTAGTTGGCTACACCTTC.